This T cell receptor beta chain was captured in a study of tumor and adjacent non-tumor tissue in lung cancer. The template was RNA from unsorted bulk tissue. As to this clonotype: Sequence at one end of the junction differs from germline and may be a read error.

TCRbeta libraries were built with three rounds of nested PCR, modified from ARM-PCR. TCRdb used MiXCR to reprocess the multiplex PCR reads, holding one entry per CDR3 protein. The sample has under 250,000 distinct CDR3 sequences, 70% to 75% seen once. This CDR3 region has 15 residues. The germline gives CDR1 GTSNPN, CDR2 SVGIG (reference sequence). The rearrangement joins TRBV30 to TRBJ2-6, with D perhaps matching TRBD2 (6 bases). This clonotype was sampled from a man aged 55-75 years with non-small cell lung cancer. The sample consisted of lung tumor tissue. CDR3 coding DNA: TGTGCCTGGAGCGCGGCGGGGTCTGGGGCCAACGTCCTGACTTTT. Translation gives CAWSAAGSGANVLTF.